Listed below are T cell receptor beta chains from one sample, sequenced in a study of T cells in Graves' hyperthyroidism and ophthalmopathy. MiXCR, run by TCRdb on the multiplex PCR reads, gives a single entry per CDR3 protein. The sample yields 620,000 or so distinct CDR3 sequences, roughly 14% seen once. Sample: blood. These receptors were collected from a woman aged 45-65 years with Graves' ophthalmopathy. Each CDR3 is given with its conserved first and last residue.

v_gene: TRBV28; len: 14; CDR3aa: CASSSNVGGREQYF
v_gene: TRBV7-2; len: 16; CDR3aa: CATQLTGTSGWYEQYF
v_gene: TRBV29-1; len: 16; CDR3aa: CSVRGTGYYSYNEQFF
v_gene: TRBV29-1; len: 12; CDR3aa: CSVVPGTGELFF
v_gene: TRBV7-9; len: 16; CDR3aa: CASSLVTFRNTGELFF
v_gene: TRBV20-1; len: 14; CDR3aa: CSAMGDNVNEKLFF
v_gene: TRBV29-1; len: 13; CDR3aa: CSVHSGPGYEQYF
v_gene: TRBV11-3; len: 12; CDR3aa: CASSWRVGTQYF
v_gene: TRBV2; len: 14; CDR3aa: CASSTPGRLYGYTF
v_gene: TRBV29-1; len: 13; CDR3aa: CSAEGLAGGEQFF
v_gene: TRBV10-3; len: 15; CDR3aa: CAIRVDRAGANVLTF
v_gene: TRBV12-3/TRBV12-4; len: 16; CDR3aa: CASSRLGSSSGNTIYF
v_gene: TRBV5-1; len: 15; CDR3aa: CASSEQGAGFSEQFF
v_gene: TRBV7-6; len: 16; CDR3aa: CASSLLAGGPGDTQYF
v_gene: TRBV20-1; len: 12; CDR3aa: CSANRMNTEAFF
v_gene: TRBV30; len: 13; CDR3aa: CAWGGEVNTEAFF
v_gene: TRBV27; len: 12; CDR3aa: CASRNSAGEQFF
v_gene: TRBV5-1; len: 14; CDR3aa: CASSLTGKATEAFF
v_gene: TRBV4-3; len: 15; CDR3aa: CASSQLTSGSSEQYF
v_gene: TRBV9; len: 17; CDR3aa: CASSKLAGVSSYNEQFF
v_gene: TRBV28; len: 16; CDR3aa: CASSSSRGATNEKLFF
v_gene: TRBV20-1; len: 13; CDR3aa: CSARVQPSYEQYF
v_gene: TRBV20-1; len: 13; CDR3aa: CSAPGQGHEKLFF
v_gene: TRBV30; len: 15; CDR3aa: CAWDSDDRLGEKLFF
v_gene: TRBV20-1; len: 13; CDR3aa: CSAPWTSGNIQYF
v_gene: TRBV18; len: 16; CDR3aa: CASSPMTSGPGNTIYF
v_gene: TRBV24-1; len: 13; CDR3aa: CATSDLGSEPQHF
v_gene: TRBV28; len: 15; CDR3aa: CASTLTEGSLRGYTF
v_gene: TRBV28; len: 14; CDR3aa: CASTPRTEKNIQYF
v_gene: TRBV5-1; len: 18; CDR3aa: CASSLDGLAGGQTDTQYF
v_gene: TRBV27; len: 15; CDR3aa: CASSLMTGGPHEQFF
v_gene: TRBV4-3; len: 15; CDR3aa: CASRPKLGGRNEQFF
v_gene: TRBV27; len: 17; CDR3aa: CASSFVTSGRAHGAQYF
v_gene: TRBV19; len: 16; CDR3aa: CASRVRQGSNTGELFF
v_gene: TRBV5-1; len: 15; CDR3aa: CASSFRGTTPYEQYF
v_gene: TRBV6-5; len: 17; CDR3aa: CASSYLSSSLYQETQYF
v_gene: TRBV19; len: 17; CDR3aa: CASSLNGGGNPLYEQYF
v_gene: TRBV3-1; len: 13; CDR3aa: CASSQQGLTEAFF
v_gene: TRBV12-3/TRBV12-4; len: 13; CDR3aa: CASSPDNQETQYF
v_gene: TRBV12-3/TRBV12-4; len: 15; CDR3aa: CASSFGTNGNQPQHF
v_gene: TRBV20-1; len: 16; CDR3aa: CSARDRRQGFTGELFF
v_gene: TRBV3-1; len: 15; CDR3aa: CASSQLLAGGETQYF
v_gene: TRBV5-1; len: 14; CDR3aa: CASSPAGRLTEAFF
v_gene: TRBV10-3; len: 15; CDR3aa: CAISETGTGGETQYF
v_gene: TRBV28; len: 14; CDR3aa: CASSRVAGGQEQFF
v_gene: TRBV19; len: 14; CDR3aa: CASTGFPPRYEQYF
v_gene: TRBV20-1; len: 15; CDR3aa: CSARDLVSVGDEQYF
v_gene: TRBV11-2; len: 15; CDR3aa: CASSSSKSSYNEQFF
v_gene: TRBV7-2; len: 15; CDR3aa: CASSYSGGVDTEAFF
v_gene: TRBV19; len: 14; CDR3aa: CASSIPGPSYEQYF
v_gene: TRBV28; len: 14; CDR3aa: CASSTGGGPDTQYF
v_gene: TRBV7-3; len: 23; CDR3aa: CASSLIGPQDRGPSAASYNEQFF
v_gene: TRBV7-2; len: 15; CDR3aa: CASSLGGGGETEAFF
v_gene: TRBV14; len: 16; CDR3aa: CASSQRSRSFADTKYF
v_gene: TRBV19; len: 13; CDR3aa: CASSILTSGEQYF